A selection of T cell receptor beta chains follows, all from one sample in a study of early T cells in non-severe SARS-CoV-2 infection. Via MiXCR, TCRdb re-called the 5' RACE reads, giving one row per CDR3 protein. This sample yields some 77,000 distinct CDR3 sequences, of which roughly 4.7% are seen a single time; roughly 6.6% belongs to the top ten. The material sequenced was whole blood, taken at baseline. The origin of the receptors is an adult who was a healthcare worker with PCR-confirmed SARS-CoV-2 infection or an uninfected control (not recorded which). Both conserved end residues are part of each CDR3. D genes are given only for firm matches. Not all rows give a size; the values are once, few, many and, for expanded clones, a class.

J gene | clone size | V gene | D gene | CDR3 DNA | CDR3 protein
TRBJ2-3 | many | TRBV6-1 | . | TGTGCCAGCAGTGAAAACGGGGGGCGGGCAGATACGCAGTATTTT | CASSENGGRADTQYF
TRBJ1-1 | few | TRBV2 | . | TGTGCCAGCAGTGAATACAGGGAAGCTTTCTTT | CASSEYREAFF
TRBJ1-5 | many | TRBV6-1 | . | TGTGCCAGCAGTGGGACCCCAGGATGGAATCAGCCCCAGCATTTT | CASSGTPGWNQPQHF
TRBJ1-5 | few | TRBV19 | . | TGTGCCAGTAGTATCGAAGACAGGCGCAATCAGCCCCAGCATTTT | CASSIEDRRNQPQHF
TRBJ2-7 | . | TRBV7-9 | TRBD2 | TGTGCCAGCAGCTCGACCGGGACTAGCGGGAGGGCCTCCTACGAGCAGTACTTC | CASSSTGTSGRASYEQYF
TRBJ2-3 | many | TRBV7-8 | TRBD2 | TGTGCCAGCAGCTTAGTTGCGGGAGGCGACACAGATACGCAGTATTTT | CASSLVAGGDTDTQYF
TRBJ2-7 | many | TRBV7-2 | TRBD2 | TGTGCCAGCACCCTCACTAGCGGTCCTCTGTACTCCTACGAGCAGTACTTC | CASTLTSGPLYSYEQYF
TRBJ2-7 | many | TRBV20-1 | TRBD2 | TGCAGTGCCCCCCGGCGGGAGATCTACGAGCAGTACTTC | CSAPRREIYEQYF
TRBJ2-1 | many | TRBV20-1 | . | TGCAGTGTGAGGGGGGGCTCCTACAATGAGCAGTTCTTC | CSVRGGSYNEQFF
TRBJ2-1 | many | TRBV6-2/TRBV6-3 | TRBD2 | TGTGCCAGCACCCTCACGAGCGGGAGGGCCCCCTCGGGCTCCTACAATGAGCAGTTCTTC | CASTLTSGRAPSGSYNEQFF
TRBJ2-6 | many | TRBV9 | TRBD1 | TGTGCCAGCAGCGGAGACAGGGCGGTCTCTGGGGCCAACGTCCTGACTTTC | CASSGDRAVSGANVLTF
TRBJ2-5 | many | TRBV18 | . | TGTGCCAGCTCACCACGGCAGGACAACCAAGAGACCCAGTACTTC | CASSPRQDNQETQYF
TRBJ1-1 | . | TRBV9 | . | TGTGCCAGCAGCGTAGGGCATCCGACTGAAGCTTTCTTT | CASSVGHPTEAFF
TRBJ2-2 | few | TRBV11-3 | . | TGTGCCAGCAGCCCCCACCCCAGGGATGGAACCGGGGAGCTGTTTTTT | CASSPHPRDGTGELFF
TRBJ2-5 | few | TRBV5-1 | . | TGCGCCAGCAGCATCCAAGTGGAGACCCAGTACTTC | CASSIQVETQYF
TRBJ1-3 | . | TRBV28 | . | TGTGCCAGCAGTCCGTCCGCCATCGGTACCCTCATTGGAAACACCATATATTTT | CASSPSAIGTLIGNTIYF
TRBJ1-1 | many | TRBV18 | . | TGTGCCAGCTCCACCGGACAGAACACTGAAGCTTTCTTT | CASSTGQNTEAFF
TRBJ2-2 | . | TRBV5-5 | . | TGTGCCAGCAAAAGGGGAGACGGGGAGCTGTTTTTT | CASKRGDGELFF
TRBJ2-7 | few | TRBV6-5 | TRBD2 | TGTGCCAGCAGCGTTCCGGGACTAGCGGGAGCCGAGCAGTACTTC | CASSVPGLAGAEQYF
TRBJ2-1 | few | TRBV25-1 | . | TGTGCCAGCAGTGATGGAGGGGGAAATGAGCAGTTCTTC | CASSDGGGNEQFF
TRBJ2-1 | many | TRBV30 | . | TGTGCCTGGAGATTCGGCGATGAGCAGTTCTTC | CAWRFGDEQFF
TRBJ2-7 | . | TRBV12-3/TRBV12-4 | . | TGTGCCAGCATTCGGACCGGGACCTACGAGCAGTACTTC | CASIRTGTYEQYF
TRBJ2-5 | . | TRBV5-4 | . | TGTGCCAGCAGCTTGACGGGCGGAACCCAAGAGACCCAGTACTTC | CASSLTGGTQETQYF
TRBJ2-7 | few | TRBV20-1 | . | TGCAGTGCTCCGAACCCTTCCTACGAGCAGTACTTC | CSAPNPSYEQYF
TRBJ2-1 | many | TRBV30 | . | TGTGCCTGGAACGGGGGCAGCTCCTACAATGAGCAGTTCTTC | CAWNGGSSYNEQFF
TRBJ2-7 | many | TRBV6-6 | . | TGTGCCAGCAGTTACTCCACAGGGCGGAACGAGCAGTACTTC | CASSYSTGRNEQYF
TRBJ2-1 | many | TRBV7-9 | TRBD2 | TGTGCCAGCGGCCTAGCGGGAGTAGGGAAGGATGAGCAGTTCTTC | CASGLAGVGKDEQFF
TRBJ2-1 | . | TRBV6-1 | TRBD2 | TGTGCCAGCAGTTTCCCTAGCGGGATGGACGATGAGCAGTTCTTC | CASSFPSGMDDEQFF
TRBJ2-1 | . | TRBV7-3 | . | TGTGCCAGCAGCTTAGGGGGGACGATAAATGAGCAGTTCTTC | CASSLGGTINEQFF
TRBJ2-1 | many | TRBV9 | TRBD1 | TGTGCCAGCAGCGGAGACTCCGGGACAGCGCGTGAGCAGTTCTTC | CASSGDSGTAREQFF
TRBJ2-7 | many | TRBV12-3/TRBV12-4 | TRBD1 | TGTGCCAGCAGTTTATATGGGACGGACAGGATGCTATACGAGCAGTACTTC | CASSLYGTDRMLYEQYF
TRBJ2-7 | . | TRBV5-1 | TRBD1 | TGCGCCAGCAGCGAGGGACAGGGTTTCTACGAGCAGTACTTC | CASSEGQGFYEQYF